This TCR beta chain comes out of a study of cytomegalovirus exposure and HLA in healthy donors. On this clone itself: Its antigen is undetermined.

Notes on the study in general: There were about 160 TCR beta chains listed as cytomegalovirus-associated. Further analysis was carried out later, and it showed several of the most significant clusters appearing linked to common viral pathogens. Analysis was performed later, and it showed HLA-associated TCR beta chains to be more clonally expanded than equally common others.

V lost 2 bases, J lost 0 bases, and 9 bases lay in between. Looked up from germline, CDR1 is MDHEN and CDR2 is SYDVKM. The CDR3 runs 15 residues. It was with 60 Vbeta and 13 Jbeta primers that the PCR ran. How the authors handled the data: Unique TCR beta chains totaled approximately 83 million in a later count, with roughly 11 million of them shared. Assay used: immunoSEQ multiplex PCR; TCRdb lists only in-frame clones, some missing. The D gene and trimming were derived from the DNA, and the V and J assignments and clone size from that table. This table has roughly 71,000 clones, approximately 82% appearing once.

What was sequenced was PBMCs. The chain carries TRBV28 and TRBJ2-3; TRBD1 is a possible D gene (5 bases). This TCR was recovered from a girl aged 10 to 17 in good health and CMV-seropositive. The CDR3 protein is CASSLGHTSTDTQYF. In nucleotides, the CDR3 is TGTGCCAGCAGTTTAGGACATACTAGCACAGATACGCAGTATTTT.